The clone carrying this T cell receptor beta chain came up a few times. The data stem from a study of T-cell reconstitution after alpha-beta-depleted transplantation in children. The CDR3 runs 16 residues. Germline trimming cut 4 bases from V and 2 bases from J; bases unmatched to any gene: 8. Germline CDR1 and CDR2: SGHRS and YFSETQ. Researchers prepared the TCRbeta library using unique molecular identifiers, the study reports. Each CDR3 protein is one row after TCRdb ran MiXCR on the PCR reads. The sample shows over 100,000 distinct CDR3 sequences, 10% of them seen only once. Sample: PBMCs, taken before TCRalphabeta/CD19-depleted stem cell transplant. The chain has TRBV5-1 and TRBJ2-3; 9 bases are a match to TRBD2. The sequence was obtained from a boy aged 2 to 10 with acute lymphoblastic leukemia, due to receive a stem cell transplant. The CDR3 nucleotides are TGCGCCAGCAGCCATGGACCTAGCGGGACCACAGATACGCAGTATTTT. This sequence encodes CASSHGPSGTTDTQYF.